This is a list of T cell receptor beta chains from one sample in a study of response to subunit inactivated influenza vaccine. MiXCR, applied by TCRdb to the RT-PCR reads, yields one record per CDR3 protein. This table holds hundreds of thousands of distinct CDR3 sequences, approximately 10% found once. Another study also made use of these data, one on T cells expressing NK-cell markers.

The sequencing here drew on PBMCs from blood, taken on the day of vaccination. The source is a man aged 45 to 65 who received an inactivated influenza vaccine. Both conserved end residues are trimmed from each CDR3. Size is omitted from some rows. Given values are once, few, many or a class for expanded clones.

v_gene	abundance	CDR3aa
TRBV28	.	ASSLPGLKNNEQF
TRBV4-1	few	ASSHFLDTQY
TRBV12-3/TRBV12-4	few	ASRPTLHTEAF
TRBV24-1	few	ATSESATGTQY
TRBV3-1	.	ASSQTSGPNSPLH
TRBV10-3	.	AISDKEINSPLH
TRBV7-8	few	ASSLDAGQGYEQF
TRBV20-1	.	SARIPSSGTYNEQF
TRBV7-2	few	ASSPRATTGEQF
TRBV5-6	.	ASSLANGANEKLF
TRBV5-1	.	ASSEYGTGAYEQY
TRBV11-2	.	ASSYTQGSGTEAF
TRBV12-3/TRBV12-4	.	ASSPPTGGRTGELF
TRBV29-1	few	SVRDRAGYGYT
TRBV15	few	ATSSSSSGVVGELF
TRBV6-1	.	ATGAGTGWFEQY
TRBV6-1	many	ASSPDTNQPQH
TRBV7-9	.	ASSSVRVGTEAF
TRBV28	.	ASSLRAGGTYEQY
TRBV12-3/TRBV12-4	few	ASSLTSGADTQY
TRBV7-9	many	ASSFQGRETQY
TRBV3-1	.	ASSQDRNGRSVEQY
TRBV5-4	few	ASSLGGQQNTGELF
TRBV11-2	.	ASSRMGFWTGENIQY
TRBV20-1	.	SANPSSTDTQY
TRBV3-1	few	ASSPSTAAGELF
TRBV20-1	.	CARDPAGANTGELF
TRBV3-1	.	ASSQVLSTSGANVLT
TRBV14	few	ASSPPFPYTDTQY
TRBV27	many	ASKLVGGGSYNEQF
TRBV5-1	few	ASSLALTSPANEQF
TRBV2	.	ASNNPRGWAEGPYEQY
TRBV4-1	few	ASSQEIGTDSGNTIY
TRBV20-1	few	SASPGGRST
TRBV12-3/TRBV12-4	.	ASSLSSAGESNIQY
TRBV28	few	ATHIAGGARTQY
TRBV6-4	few	ATRTSGSNEQF
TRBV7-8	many	ASSLLNVADTQY
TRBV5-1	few	ASSLLRDLATEAF
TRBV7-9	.	ASRTGQATETQY
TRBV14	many	ASSQGAVAEAF
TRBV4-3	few	ASSQDPGTATGELF
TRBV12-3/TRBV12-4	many	ASSVDGRSSYNEQF
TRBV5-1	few	ASSSGNRGHSSYNSPLH
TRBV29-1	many	SSSTATNTEAF
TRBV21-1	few	ASSNLKNIQY
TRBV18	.	ASSIAGVTDTQY
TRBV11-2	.	ASSPQGTRGTQY
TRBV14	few	ASSQFEADTQY
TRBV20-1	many	SAKVGYSYNEQF
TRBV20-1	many	SARDLAGGSSYEQY
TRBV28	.	ASSPPGGTRTDTQY